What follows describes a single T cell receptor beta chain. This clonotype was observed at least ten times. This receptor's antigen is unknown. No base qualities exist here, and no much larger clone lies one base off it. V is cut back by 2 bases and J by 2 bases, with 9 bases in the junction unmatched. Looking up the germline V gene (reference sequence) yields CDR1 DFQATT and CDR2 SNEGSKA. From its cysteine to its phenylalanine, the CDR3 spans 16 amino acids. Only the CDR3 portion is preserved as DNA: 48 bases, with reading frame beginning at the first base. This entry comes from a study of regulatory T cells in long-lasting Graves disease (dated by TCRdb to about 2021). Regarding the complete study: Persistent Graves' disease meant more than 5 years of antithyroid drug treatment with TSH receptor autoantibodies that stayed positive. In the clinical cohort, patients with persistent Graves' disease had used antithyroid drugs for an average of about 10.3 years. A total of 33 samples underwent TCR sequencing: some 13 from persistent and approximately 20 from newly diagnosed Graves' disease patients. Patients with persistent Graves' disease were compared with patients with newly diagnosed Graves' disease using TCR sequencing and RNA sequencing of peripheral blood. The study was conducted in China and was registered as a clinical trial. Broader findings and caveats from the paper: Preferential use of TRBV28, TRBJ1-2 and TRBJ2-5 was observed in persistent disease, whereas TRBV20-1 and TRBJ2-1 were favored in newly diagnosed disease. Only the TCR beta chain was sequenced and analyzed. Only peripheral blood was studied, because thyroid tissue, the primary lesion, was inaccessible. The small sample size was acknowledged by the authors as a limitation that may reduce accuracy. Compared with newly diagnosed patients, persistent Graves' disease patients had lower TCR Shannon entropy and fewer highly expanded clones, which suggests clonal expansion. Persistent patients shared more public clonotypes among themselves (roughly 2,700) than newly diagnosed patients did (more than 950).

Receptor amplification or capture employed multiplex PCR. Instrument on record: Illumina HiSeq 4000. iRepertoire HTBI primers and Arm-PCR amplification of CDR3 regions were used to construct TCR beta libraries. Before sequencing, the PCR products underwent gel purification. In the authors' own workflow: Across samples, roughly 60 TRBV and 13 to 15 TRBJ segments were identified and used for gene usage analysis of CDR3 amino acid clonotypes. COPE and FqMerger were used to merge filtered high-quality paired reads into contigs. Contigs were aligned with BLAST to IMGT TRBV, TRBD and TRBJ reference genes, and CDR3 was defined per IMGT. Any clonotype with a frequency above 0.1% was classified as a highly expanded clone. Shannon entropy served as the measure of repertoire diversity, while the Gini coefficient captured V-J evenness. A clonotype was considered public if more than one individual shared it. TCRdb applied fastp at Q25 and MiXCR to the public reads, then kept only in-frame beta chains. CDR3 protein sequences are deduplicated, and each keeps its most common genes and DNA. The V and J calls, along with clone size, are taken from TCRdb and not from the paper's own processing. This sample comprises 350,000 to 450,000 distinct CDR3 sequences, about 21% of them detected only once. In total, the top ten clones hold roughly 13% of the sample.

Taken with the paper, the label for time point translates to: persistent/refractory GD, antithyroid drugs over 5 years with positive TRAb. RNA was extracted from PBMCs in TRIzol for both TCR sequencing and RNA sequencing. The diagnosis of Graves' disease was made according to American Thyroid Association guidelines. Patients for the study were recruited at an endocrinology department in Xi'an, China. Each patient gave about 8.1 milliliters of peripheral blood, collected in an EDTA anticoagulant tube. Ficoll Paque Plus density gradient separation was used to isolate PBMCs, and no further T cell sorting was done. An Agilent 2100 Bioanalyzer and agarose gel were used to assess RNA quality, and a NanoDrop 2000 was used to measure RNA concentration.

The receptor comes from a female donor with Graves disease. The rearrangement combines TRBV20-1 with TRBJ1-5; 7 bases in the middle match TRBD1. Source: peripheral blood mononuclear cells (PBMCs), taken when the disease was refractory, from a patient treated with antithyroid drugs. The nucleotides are TGCAGTGCTAGATCTCCGATTGACAGGGGCAATCAGCCCCAGCATTTT. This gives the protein CSARSPIDRGNQPQHF.